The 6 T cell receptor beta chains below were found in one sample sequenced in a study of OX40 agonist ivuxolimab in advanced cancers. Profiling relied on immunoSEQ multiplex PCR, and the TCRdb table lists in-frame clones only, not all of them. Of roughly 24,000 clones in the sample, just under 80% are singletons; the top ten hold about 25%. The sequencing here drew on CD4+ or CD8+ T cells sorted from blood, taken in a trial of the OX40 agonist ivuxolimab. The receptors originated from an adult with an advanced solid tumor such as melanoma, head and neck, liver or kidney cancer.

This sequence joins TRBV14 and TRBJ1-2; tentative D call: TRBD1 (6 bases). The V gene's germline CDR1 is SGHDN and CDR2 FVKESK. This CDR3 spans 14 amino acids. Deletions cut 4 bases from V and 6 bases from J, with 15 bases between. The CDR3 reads CASSLQGDNHGYTF. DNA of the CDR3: TGTGCCAGCAGCCTACAGGGAGACAACCATGGCTACACCTTC.

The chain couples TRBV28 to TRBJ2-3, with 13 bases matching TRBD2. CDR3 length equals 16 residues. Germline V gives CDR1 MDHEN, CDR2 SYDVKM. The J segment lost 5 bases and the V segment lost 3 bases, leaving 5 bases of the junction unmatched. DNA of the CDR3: TGTGCCAGCAGTTTTCGGACTAGCGGGGGCGAAGATACGCAGTATTTT. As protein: CASSFRTSGGEDTQYF.

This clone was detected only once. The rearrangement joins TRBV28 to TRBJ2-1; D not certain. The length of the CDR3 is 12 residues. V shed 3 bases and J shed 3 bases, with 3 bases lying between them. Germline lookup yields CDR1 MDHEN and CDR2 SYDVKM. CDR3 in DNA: TGTGCCAGCAGTTTCGGCTACAATGAGCAGTTCTTC. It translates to CASSFGYNEQFF.

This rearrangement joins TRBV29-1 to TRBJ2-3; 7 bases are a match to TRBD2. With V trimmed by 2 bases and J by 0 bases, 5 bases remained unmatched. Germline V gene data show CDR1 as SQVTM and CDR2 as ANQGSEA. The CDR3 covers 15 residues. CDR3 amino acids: CSVESLADSTDTQYF. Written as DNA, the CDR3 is TGCAGCGTTGAATCCCTAGCGGATAGCACAGATACGCAGTATTTT.

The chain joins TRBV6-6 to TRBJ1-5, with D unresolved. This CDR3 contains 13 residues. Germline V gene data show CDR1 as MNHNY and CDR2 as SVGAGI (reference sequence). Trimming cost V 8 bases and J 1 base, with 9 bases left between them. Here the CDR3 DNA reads TGTGCCAGCGGTCTCGGGAGCAATCAGCCCCAGCATTTT. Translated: CASGLGSNQPQHF.

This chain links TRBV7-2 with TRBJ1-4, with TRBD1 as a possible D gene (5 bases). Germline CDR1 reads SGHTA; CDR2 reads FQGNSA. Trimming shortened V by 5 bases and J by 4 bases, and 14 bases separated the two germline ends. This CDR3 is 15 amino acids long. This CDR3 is CASSALGHSNEKLFF. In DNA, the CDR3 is TGTGCCAGCAGCGCGCTGGGGCATAGTAATGAAAAACTGTTTTTT. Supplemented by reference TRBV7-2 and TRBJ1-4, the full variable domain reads GAGVSQSPSNKVTEKGKDVELRCDPISGHTALYWYRQSLGQGLEFLIYFQGNSAPDKSGLPSDRFSAERTGGSVSTLTIQRTQQEDSAVYLCASSALGHSNEKLFFGSGTQLSVL.